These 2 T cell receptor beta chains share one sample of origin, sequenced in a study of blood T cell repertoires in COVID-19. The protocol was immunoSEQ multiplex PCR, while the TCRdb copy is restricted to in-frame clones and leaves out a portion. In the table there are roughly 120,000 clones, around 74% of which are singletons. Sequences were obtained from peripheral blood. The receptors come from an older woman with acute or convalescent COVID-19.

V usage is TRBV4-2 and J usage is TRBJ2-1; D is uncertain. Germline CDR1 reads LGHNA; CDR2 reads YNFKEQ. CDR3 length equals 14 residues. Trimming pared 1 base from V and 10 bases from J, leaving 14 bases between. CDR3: CASSQGGAVREQFF. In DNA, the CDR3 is TGTGCCAGCAGCCAAGGTGGAGCAGTTAGAGAGCAGTTCTTC.

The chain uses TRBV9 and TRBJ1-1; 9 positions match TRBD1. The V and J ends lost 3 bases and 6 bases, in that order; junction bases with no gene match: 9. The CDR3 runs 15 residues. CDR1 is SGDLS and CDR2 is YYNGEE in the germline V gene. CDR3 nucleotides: TGTGCCAGCAGCGCGAGCCGGGACAGGGCCCCTGAAGCTTTCTTT. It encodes CASSASRDRAPEAFF.